The 10 T cell receptor beta chains given below trace back to one sample, sequenced in a study of control samples from healthy donors and cancer patients. Using immunoSEQ multiplex PCR, the repertoire was profiled, and TCRdb retains in-frame clones only, with some absent. The repertoire consists of about 410,000 clones, with 75% to 95% occurring once and the leading ten covering around 6.5%. What was sequenced was PBMCs. The receptors derive from a man aged 40-49 years with head and neck cancer.

The chain links TRBV28 to TRBJ2-5; 12 bases line up with TRBD1. CDR3 length: 17 amino acids. The junction had 7 bases not matched to a gene; V was cut back by 1 base and J by 4 bases. Looked up from germline, CDR1 is MDHEN and CDR2 is SYDVKM. This chain's CDR3 is CASSLFWGQGAVETQYF. The CDR3 coding sequence is TGTGCCAGCAGTTTATTTTGGGGACAGGGGGCCGTAGAGACCCAGTACTTC.

The CDR3 coding sequence is TGTGCCAGCAGCCAAGATTTCAGGGCCGAGCAGTACTTC. It yields the protein CASSQDFRAEQYF. The chain carries TRBV3-1 (or the pseudogene TRBV3-2) and TRBJ2-7; D possibly corresponds to TRBD1 (5 bases). The germline V gene has CDR1 LGHDT and CDR2 YNNKEL (reference sequence). Trimming removed 0 bases at V and 6 bases at J, with 9 bases between. The CDR3 totals 13 residues.

The chain employs TRBV6-1 and TRBJ1-6, with 7 bases identical to TRBD1. The CDR3 runs to 15 residues. CDR1 is MNHNS, CDR2 SASEGT, per germline. V gave up 3 bases and J gave up 6 bases; unmatched junction bases: 5. The CDR3 region is CASSDYRGPNSPLHF. The CDR3 DNA follows: TGTGCCAGCAGTGATTACAGGGGACCTAATTCACCCCTCCACTTT.

The V call is TRBV7-2, the J call TRBJ1-1; no clear D. The V gene lost 2 bases and the J gene lost 1 base, with 5 bases spanning the gap. CDR1 SGHTA and CDR2 FQGNSA come from the germline V gene. The CDR3 sequence is 13 residues long. CDR3 sequence: CASSLSQNTEAFF. CDR3 coding DNA: TGTGCCAGCAGCTTAAGTCAGAACACTGAAGCTTTCTTT.

The V call is TRBV28, the J call TRBJ2-7; 7 nucleotides agree with TRBD2. The V and J ends lost 8 bases and 1 base, in that order; junction bases with no gene match: 14. Germline loops: CDR1 MDHEN, CDR2 SYDVKM. CDR3 length equals 16 residues. CDR3 protein: CASSAPLGGGSYEQYF. CDR3 sequence (DNA): TGTGCCAGCTCCGCCCCCCTCGGGGGAGGGTCCTACGAGCAGTACTTC.

The genes are TRBV27 and TRBJ2-7; the match to TRBD2 covers 11 bases. With V trimmed by 2 bases and J by 4 bases, 4 bases remained unmatched. This CDR3 comprises 15 residues. In germline, CDR1 is MNHEY, CDR2 SMNVEV (reference sequence). The CDR3 nucleotides are TGTGCCAGCAGTTTAACTAGCGGGAGTGAGTACGAGCAGTACTTC. Its protein product is CASSLTSGSEYEQYF.

This chain connects TRBV24-1 to TRBJ2-2; TRBD1 agrees at 10 bases. CDR1 is KGHDR, CDR2 SFDVKD, per germline. The CDR3 sequence is 16 residues long. The V segment lost 3 bases and the J segment 7 bases; nucleotides outside the gene matches: 7. Here the CDR3 DNA reads TGTGCCACCAGTGATCCCCGGGACAGGGGCGTCGGGGAGCTGTTTTTT. Residues: CATSDPRDRGVGELFF.

The chain combines TRBV30 with TRBJ2-2; D unclear. The germline V gene has CDR1 GTSNPN and CDR2 SVGIG (reference sequence). Trimming took off 5 bases at V and 2 bases at J, with 3 bases between the two ends. This CDR3 comprises 11 residues. This CDR3 reads CAWDNTGELFF. The CDR3 coding sequence is TGTGCCTGGGATAACACCGGGGAGCTGTTTTTT. The full variable domain, with the rest looked up from reference TRBV30 and TRBJ2-2, is SQTIHQWPATLVQPVGSPLSLECTVEGTSNPNLYWYRQAAGRGLQLLFYSVGIGQISSEVPQNLSASRPQDRQFILSSKKLLLSDSGFYLCAWDNTGELFFGEGSRLTVL.

The V and J genes are TRBV19 and TRBJ1-6, with no clear D. Trimming shortened V by 3 bases and J by 7 bases, and 7 bases separated the two germline ends. The CDR3 length is 13 residues. The germline gives CDR1 LNHDA, CDR2 SQIVND (reference sequence). In DNA, the CDR3 is TGTGCCAGTAGTATCAACGGGAATTCACCCCTCCACTTT. Translated: CASSINGNSPLHF.

This rearrangement joins TRBV6-2 or TRBV6-3 to TRBJ2-7; 7 bases match TRBD1. Germline V gives CDR1 MNHEY, CDR2 SVGEGT. V dropped 5 bases and J dropped 4; count of bases not matched to a gene: 5. The CDR3 has 13 residues. The CDR3 loop is CASSPGQLYEQYF. The CDR3 region has the DNA TGTGCCAGCAGTCCGGGACAGTTGTACGAGCAGTACTTC.